The 19 T cell receptor beta chains reported below all come from one sample, sequenced in a study of cytomegalovirus exposure and HLA in healthy donors. PCR was performed using 60 Vbeta and 13 Jbeta primers. Using immunoSEQ multiplex PCR, the repertoire was profiled, and TCRdb retains in-frame clones only, with some absent. The sample contains 130,000 to 150,000 clones, roughly 80% of which appear only once. Sequenced material: PBMCs. These receptors all come from a male donor in good health and CMV-seronegative.

This clone was seen once. This chain joins TRBV7-2 and TRBJ1-1, with TRBD1 matching over 8 bases. Germline lookup yields CDR1 SGHTA and CDR2 FQGNSA. V shed 5 bases, J shed 1 base, and the junction held 6 bases outside the gene matches. This CDR3 region has 15 residues. DNA of the CDR3: TGTGCCAGCAGCACCCGACAGGGGAAGAACACTGAAGCTTTCTTT. Its translation is CASSTRQGKNTEAFF.

The rearrangement uses TRBV6-5 and TRBJ1-6, with D maybe TRBD1 (5 bases). CDR3 length equals 15 residues. The V end lost 6 bases, the J end lost 7 bases, and 16 bases lay between the germline ends. Looked up from germline, CDR1 is MNHEY and CDR2 is SVGAGI. The CDR3, as DNA: TGTGCCAGCAGCCGCCTTGACAGAGAGAATTCACCCCTCCACTTT. Encoded protein: CASSRLDRENSPLHF.

This chain links TRBV7-9 with TRBJ2-5; weak D call: TRBD2 (7 bases). The length of the CDR3 is 17 residues. Trimming pared 6 bases from V and 4 bases from J, leaving 24 bases between. Germline assignment: CDR1 SEHNR and CDR2 FQNEAQ (reference sequence). CDR3 nucleotides: TGTGCCAGCAGTTTTCGTTGGGGGCAGCGGGGAGGAGAGACCCAGTACTTC. Translating it yields CASSFRWGQRGGETQYF.

The chain joins TRBV9 to TRBJ2-1; possible D gene TRBD2, 5 bases. The V end was cut by 0 bases, the J end by 6 bases, with 13 bases between. Germline-derived CDR1 and CDR2 are SGDLS and YYNGEE. The CDR3 is made up of 15 amino acids. The CDR3 coding sequence is TGTGCCAGCAGCGTAGTTTCGGGATGGACCAATGAGCAGTTCTTC. It yields the protein CASSVVSGWTNEQFF.

The V and J genes are TRBV5-1 and TRBJ2-1; 10 bases agree with TRBD2. This CDR3 is built from 13 residues. V lost 4 bases and J lost 15; bases outside the gene matches: 10. Germline CDR1 SGHRS, CDR2 YFSETQ. The CDR3 nucleotides read TGCGCCAGCAGCATAAGCGGGGGGGGTCTTTGGTTCTTC. Protein sequence: CASSISGGGLWFF.

This rearrangement joins TRBV27 to TRBJ2-1; D remains unclear. Germline values: CDR1 MNHEY, CDR2 SMNVEV (reference sequence). The ends were cut back, 5 bases at V and 3 bases at J, with 8 bases in the middle. This CDR3 has 13 amino acids. The CDR3 region has the DNA TGTGCCAGCAGTCCTCACATCTACAATGAGCAGTTCTTC. It codes for CASSPHIYNEQFF.

A few counts support this clone. This rearrangement joins TRBV2 to TRBJ1-2; D gene ambiguous. Germline CDR1 is SNHLY and CDR2 is FYNNEI. The CDR3 is 14 amino acids. Trimming removed 7 bases at V and 2 bases at J, with 14 bases between. The CDR3 is CASTLRGLNYGYTF. CDR3 bases: TGTGCCAGCACTCTACGGGGTCTGAACTATGGCTACACCTTC. Combining the CDR3 with reference TRBV2 and TRBJ1-2 gives the whole variable domain EPEVTQTPSHQVTQMGQEVILRCVPISNHLYFYWYRQILGQKVEFLVSFYNNEISEKSEIFDDQFSVERPDGSNFTLKIRSTKLEDSAMYFCASTLRGLNYGYTFGSGTRLTVV.

This clone was counted a few times. The chain carries TRBV5-1 and TRBJ2-1, with TRBD2 matching over 13 bases. The V gene end was trimmed by 3 bases and the J gene end by 8 bases; junction bases not matched to a gene: 8. Per germline, CDR1 SGHRS and CDR2 YFSETQ. The CDR3 covers 16 residues. CDR3 loop: CASSWKLAGGSHEQFF. In DNA, the CDR3 is TGCGCCAGCAGCTGGAAACTAGCGGGAGGGAGCCATGAGCAGTTCTTC.

The chain recombines TRBV5-4 with TRBJ2-1, with D perhaps matching TRBD2 (6 bases). Between the trimmed V and J ends, which lost 4 bases and 6 bases, there was a span of 11 bases. The CDR3 sequence is 13 residues long. Germline CDR1 reads SGHNT; CDR2 reads YYREEE (reference sequence). The CDR3 reads CASSPSAGNEQFF. CDR3 sequence (DNA): TGTGCCAGCAGCCCTAGCGCTGGCAATGAGCAGTTCTTC.

The CDR3 sequence: CASSKSSGQGLGGYTF. The CDR3 DNA sequence: TGTGCCAGCAGCAAAAGCTCGGGACAGGGATTAGGTGGCTACACCTTC. This chain links TRBV21-1 with TRBJ1-2; the table assigns TRBD1, which was not confirmed against the DNA. TRBV21-1 is a pseudogene locus. The CDR3 has 16 residues.

V and J are TRBV14 and TRBJ1-1, with 7 positions matching TRBD1. Germline V gene sequence: CDR1 SGHDN, CDR2 FVKESK. V was clipped by 5 bases and J by 4 bases; unmatched bases: 10. The CDR3 loop spans 15 amino acids. In DNA form, the CDR3 reads TGTGCCAGCAGCTTCCGACAGGGTAGCGGCACTGAAGCTTTCTTT. Protein: CASSFRQGSGTEAFF. Supplemented by reference TRBV14 and TRBJ1-1, the full variable domain reads EAGVTQFPSHSVIEKGQTVTLRCDPISGHDNLYWYRRVMGKEIKFLLHFVKESKQDESGMPNNRFLAERTGGTYSTLKVQPAELEDSGVYFCASSFRQGSGTEAFFGQGTRLTVV.

The chain employs TRBV28 and TRBJ1-5; D gene uncertain. V gave up 6 bases and J gave up 5 bases, with 17 bases separating them. Germline values: CDR1 MDHEN, CDR2 SYDVKM. The CDR3 covers 15 residues. CDR3 protein: CASSPLGSEDQPQHF. Written as DNA, the CDR3 is TGTGCCAGCAGCCCCCTTGGCAGTGAAGATCAGCCCCAGCATTTT.

The CDR3 is CASSLEPGNTIYF. CDR3 nucleotides: TGCGCCAGCAGCCTTGAGCCTGGAAACACCATATATTTT. The chain employs TRBV10-1 and TRBJ1-3; the D is unclear. The ends were cut back, 6 bases at V and 2 bases at J, with 8 bases in the middle. Per germline, CDR1 WNHNN and CDR2 SYGVQD (reference sequence). This CDR3 is 13 amino acids long.

The chain combines TRBV5-1 with TRBJ2-5, with 7 bases identical to TRBD1. V shed 2 bases, J shed 11 bases, and the junction held 12 bases outside the gene matches. Germline-derived CDR1 and CDR2 are SGHRS and YFSETQ. This CDR3 comprises 14 residues. CDR3 sequence (DNA): TGCGCCAGCAGCTTAGCTGACAGGGCAAGAGAGCAGTACTTC. This gives the protein CASSLADRAREQYF.

This chain joins TRBV6-5 and TRBJ1-2, with 12 bases aligning to TRBD1. Trimming removed 6 bases from V and 2 bases from J; junction bases left unmatched: 1. The CDR3 spans 14 residues. From germline, CDR1 is MNHEY and CDR2 SVGAGI. In DNA, the CDR3 is TGTGCCAGCAGGGGACAGGGGGCAAACTATGGCTACACCTTC. Protein product: CASRGQGANYGYTF.

The chain carries TRBV5-1 and TRBJ2-7; a weak D match, TRBD1 (6 bases). The germline CDR1 and CDR2 sequences are SGHRS and YFSETQ. Between the trimmed V and J ends, which lost 6 bases and 3 bases, there was a span of 13 bases. The CDR3 length is 13 residues. CDR3 sequence: CASTGVTVYEQYF. The DNA of the CDR3 is TGCGCCAGCACAGGGGTTACAGTCTACGAGCAGTACTTC.

V gene TRBV11-3 combines with J gene TRBJ2-1; TRBD2 might be the D (5 bases). Trimming removed 4 bases at V and 4 bases at J, with 11 bases between. Germline V CDR1 and CDR2: SGHNT, YENEEA. There are 14 residues in the CDR3. This CDR3 reads CASSSKEGYNEQFF. In DNA form, the CDR3 reads TGTGCCAGCAGCTCGAAAGAGGGTTACAATGAGCAGTTCTTC.

This clone has more than one count but fewer than ten. The rearrangement uses TRBV28 and TRBJ1-5, with D perhaps matching TRBD1 (6 bases). Germline V gives CDR1 MDHEN, CDR2 SYDVKM. The CDR3 is made up of 15 amino acids. Trimming shortened V by 6 bases and J by 7 bases, and 19 bases separated the two germline ends. DNA of the CDR3: TGTGCCAGCAGCCTAGGCTCAGGGGCACGCCAGCCCCAGCATTTT. Its protein product is CASSLGSGARQPQHF.

The chain employs TRBV5-1 and TRBJ2-7, with 7 bases that match TRBD1. Germline CDR1 reads SGHRS; CDR2 reads YFSETQ. This CDR3 spans 14 amino acids. Unmatched junction bases numbered 5, after V lost 0 bases and J lost 5 bases. CDR3 DNA sequence: TGCGCCAGCAGCTTGGGACAGGGTGATAACGAGCAGTACTTC. Its translation: CASSLGQGDNEQYF.